This T cell receptor (beta chain) was sequenced in a study of Graves' ophthalmopathy and Graves' hyperthyroidism. The study amplified TCR beta CDR3 regions using RNA transcripts. RT-PCR was first run with HTBI primers, then multiplex PCR in a second round. MiXCR, applied by TCRdb to the multiplex PCR reads, yields one record per CDR3 protein. The repertoire has 660,000 or so distinct CDR3 sequences, roughly two fifths of them found once; the top ten carry over 2.5%. This CDR3 has 13 residues. The germline V gene encodes CDR1 SQVTM and CDR2 ANQGSEA. Trimming removed 0 bases from V and 5 bases from J; junction bases left unmatched: 2.

The sequenced material came from peripheral blood. The chain combines TRBV29-1 with TRBJ1-2; 8 bases align to TRBD1. This clonotype originated in an adult man with Graves' ophthalmopathy. Written as DNA, the CDR3 is TGCAGCGTTGAAGAGACAGGGGTTTATGGCTACACCTTC. Encoded protein: CSVEETGVYGYTF.